Below, one TCR beta chain is given with its context. The table came from immunoSEQ multiplex PCR; TCRdb's copy has only in-frame clones and leaves some out. The table has under 2.5 million clones, under 95% seen once. This record belongs to a study of shared clonotypes between healthy human individuals. The sample taken for sequencing was naive CD4+ T cells from PBMCs. The subset was: CD45RA+ positively selected. This sequence originates from a man aged 18-30 years in good health. Some clones in this sample may be carry-over from other donors' samples.

The CDR3 nucleotides are TGTGCCAGCAGCTCTCCCTCTAACAGGGGAGGAACTTTCTTT. The encoded protein is CASSSPSNRGGTFF. The genes are TRBV6-5 and TRBJ1-1; 7 bases are a match to TRBD1. The V segment lost 6 bases and the J segment 12 bases; nucleotides outside the gene matches: 16. The CDR3 has 14 residues. Germline values: CDR1 MNHEY, CDR2 SVGAGI.